Following are 7 T cell receptor beta chains from one sample sequenced in a study of blood T cell repertoires in COVID-19. TCRdb's copy holds only in-frame clones and misses some; the assay was immunoSEQ multiplex PCR. The sample has about 28,000 clones; roughly 90% are singletons. Sequencing used peripheral blood. These receptors were collected from a man in his 60s with active COVID-19.

The gene calls are TRBV19 and TRBJ2-1, with 8 positions matching TRBD1. The germline V gene encodes CDR1 LNHDA and CDR2 SQIVND (reference sequence). The CDR3 is 17 amino acids. V lost 3 bases to trimming and J lost 8 bases; unmatched junction nucleotides: 15. CDR3 residues: CASSILRMNRGNYEQFF. The CDR3 DNA sequence: TGTGCCAGTAGTATTCTGCGAATGAACAGGGGGAATTATGAGCAGTTCTTC. Looking up the rest from reference TRBV19 and TRBJ2-1 gives the full variable domain: DGGITQSPKYLFRKEGQNVTLSCEQNLNHDAMYWYRQDPGQGLRLIYYSQIVNDFQKGDIAEGYSVSREKKESFPLTVTSAQKNPTAFYLCASSILRMNRGNYEQFFGPGTRLTVL.

The chain uses TRBV9 and TRBJ1-1; 12 bases agree with TRBD1. CDR3 size: 19 residues. The V segment lost 3 bases and the J segment 0 bases; nucleotides outside the gene matches: 12. CDR1 and CDR2 from the germline V gene are SGDLS and YYNGEE. This chain's CDR3 is CASSAWDGDRGLMNTEAFF. CDR3 DNA sequence: TGTGCCAGCAGCGCGTGGGATGGGGACAGGGGGCTCATGAACACTGAAGCTTTCTTT.

The chain couples TRBV5-6 to TRBJ2-1, with D unresolved. Trimming shortened V by 2 bases and J by 3 bases, and 6 bases separated the two germline ends. Germline CDR1 SGHDT, CDR2 YYEEEE. This CDR3 is built from 13 residues. Written as DNA, the CDR3 is TGTGCCAGCAGCTTTTCCCGCTACAATGAGCAGTTCTTC. As protein: CASSFSRYNEQFF.

The rearrangement uses TRBV14 and TRBJ2-7, with a possible D match to TRBD1 (7 bases). V gave up 4 bases and J gave up 10 bases, with 17 bases separating them. Germline values: CDR1 SGHDN, CDR2 FVKESK. The CDR3 sequence is 13 residues long. Here the CDR3 DNA reads TGTGCCAGCAGCCGACTAGTCGGACAGGTCCAGTACTTC. It is translated as CASSRLVGQVQYF. The full variable domain, with the rest looked up from reference TRBV14 and TRBJ2-7, is EAGVTQFPSHSVIEKGQTVTLRCDPISGHDNLYWYRRVMGKEIKFLLHFVKESKQDESGMPNNRFLAERTGGTYSTLKVQPAELEDSGVYFCASSRLVGQVQYFGPGTRLTVT.

This rearrangement joins TRBV27 to TRBJ2-3; TRBD1 matches at 7 bases. The CDR3 spans 14 residues. The germline V gene encodes CDR1 MNHEY and CDR2 SMNVEV (reference sequence). V was clipped by 8 bases and J by 0 bases; unmatched bases: 5. The chain's CDR3 is CASRRQGSTDTQYF. The CDR3, as DNA: TGTGCCAGCCGAAGACAGGGCAGCACAGATACGCAGTATTTT.

V usage is TRBV5-1 and J usage is TRBJ2-5; tentative D call: TRBD2 (5 bases). Germline CDR1 is SGHRS and CDR2 is YFSETQ. The CDR3 sequence is 16 residues long. V was cut by 0 bases and J by 1 base, with 13 bases left in between. As DNA, the CDR3 is TGCGCCAGCAGCTTGGTTTCCAGCGGCCTCCAAGAGACCCAGTACTTC. This translates into CASSLVSSGLQETQYF.

The CDR3 DNA follows: TGTGCCAGCAGCATCAGACTAGCTACTAGCACAGATACGCAGTATTTT. Its translation: CASSIRLATSTDTQYF. The chain has TRBV5-4 and TRBJ2-3, with 7 bases aligning to TRBD2. J lost 0 bases, V lost 4 bases, and 8 bases had no gene match. This CDR3 comprises 16 residues. CDR1 SGHNT and CDR2 YYREEE come from the germline V gene (reference sequence). The whole variable domain, remainder taken from reference TRBV5-4 and TRBJ2-3, is ETGVTQSPTHLIKTRGQQVTLRCSSQSGHNTVSWYQQALGQGPQFIFQYYREEENGRGNFPPRFSGLQFPNYSSELNVNALELDDSALYLCASSIRLATSTDTQYFGPGTRLTVL.